Listed here is a single T cell receptor (beta chain). The clone's antigen remains unknown. No base quality information exists; no much larger clone differs at one position. Including the terminal cysteine and phenylalanine, the CDR3 comprises 16 residues. Just CDR3 DNA is preserved here, 48 bases in frame from base 1. A distance of 19 bases separates the germline ends of V and J, which lose 5 bases and 3 bases respectively. CDR1 and CDR2 are drawn from the germline V gene: MDHEN, SYDVKM. The sample was run on an Illumina HiSeq 2500. Quantitative 5'-RACE with molecular barcodes was used to prepare TCR beta libraries. The authors processed their data as follows. A new computational method, built on a probabilistic model of VDJ rearrangement, was used to identify disease-linked TCR variants. TCRdb handled the public reads itself, with Q25 trimming in fastp and clone calling in MiXCR, and kept productive beta chains. Rows are unified per CDR3 protein, each entry keeping the most common DNA and genes. TCRdb, rather than the study authors, made the V and J calls. This sample holds about 330,000 distinct CDR3 sequences; around 7.6% were observed only once. Less than 15% of the sample goes to the ten largest clones.

The data stem from a study of CD8 T cells in ankylosing spondylitis (dated by TCRdb to about 2017). For the wider study: The study set out to find disease-linked TCR variants by profiling T cell receptor beta repertoires in ankylosing spondylitis patients and healthy donors. In total, the full study cohort was made up of nearly 110 healthy donors and 25 to 30 ankylosing spondylitis patients. Peripheral blood samples were taken, and synovial fluid was additionally collected from ankylosing spondylitis patients. General findings and caveats noted by the study authors: Blood from ankylosing spondylitis patients appeared to be characterized by a TCR beta motif composed of about 8 highly homologous amino acid variants. The disease-linked clones showed a CD8+ phenotype and occurred at relatively low frequencies in peripheral blood. Some motif variants had previously been reported in the synovial fluid and blood of reactive arthritis patients, which suggests shared mechanisms of disease initiation. The disease-linked clones were reported as significantly enriched in matched synovial fluid samples from ankylosing spondylitis patients.

The TCR sequence derives from a male donor with ankylosing spondylitis. This chain is built from TRBV28 and TRBJ1-1; the D gene is perhaps TRBD1, on 6 matching bases. Material for sequencing was blood, either unsorted or a sorted T cell fraction (not recorded which). The nucleotides are TGTGCCAGCAGTCGGGGTCGGGGGCTTTTGTACACTGAAGCTTTCTTT. Its amino acids are CASSRGRGLLYTEAFF.